The 9 T cell receptor beta chains in this list originate from one sample, sequenced in a study of blood T cell repertoires in COVID-19. Clones were read by immunoSEQ multiplex PCR, and TCRdb kept only the in-frame ones, dropping some. The sample shows approximately 240,000 clones, roughly 84% of them seen only once. Sample: peripheral blood. The receptors were gathered from a woman between 40 and 55 years old with active or convalescent COVID-19.

This clone was seen once. The V and J genes are TRBV9 and TRBJ2-1; 10 positions agree with TRBD2. The junction had 5 bases not matched to a gene; V was cut back by 0 bases and J by 8 bases. The CDR3 consists of 15 residues. Germline V CDR1 and CDR2: SGDLS, YYNGEE. The CDR3 loop reads CASSVASGGAYEQFF. DNA for the CDR3: TGTGCCAGCAGCGTAGCAAGCGGGGGGGCCTATGAGCAGTTCTTC.

This sequence joins TRBV28 and TRBJ1-6; D gene uncertain. Trimming left V 6 bases short and J 6 bases short, with 12 bases between. This CDR3 is 14 amino acids long. Germline V gene data show CDR1 as MDHEN and CDR2 as SYDVKM. The CDR3 reads CASSTFPINSPLHF. The CDR3 bases are TGTGCCAGCAGCACCTTTCCTATTAATTCACCCCTCCACTTT.

On this clone: The same CDR3 can be traced to other DNA sequences in this sample. CDR3 in amino acids: CSVESGGGYGYTF. The CDR3 DNA reads TGCAGCGTTGAATCGGGGGGCGGCTATGGCTACACCTTC. The chain combines TRBV29-1 with TRBJ1-2; TRBD1 is a possible D gene (6 bases). Looked up from germline, CDR1 is SQVTM and CDR2 is ANQGSEA. Trimming removed 2 bases at V and 4 bases at J, with 11 bases between. CDR3 length: 13 residues.

The gene calls are TRBV2 and TRBJ1-4; 7 bases line up with TRBD1. V trimming: 6 bases; J trimming: 8 bases; junction bases outside the gene matches: 6. Per germline, CDR1 SNHLY and CDR2 FYNNEI. This CDR3 spans 13 amino acids. CDR3 sequence: CASRRGRGEKLFF. The DNA for the CDR3 is TGTGCCAGCAGGAGGGGGCGAGGCGAAAAACTGTTTTTT.

The chain combines TRBV7-9 with TRBJ2-1, with TRBD2 matching over 12 bases. The trim removed 3 bases at V and 5 bases at J, leaving 8 bases unmatched. Germline V gene sequence: CDR1 SEHNR, CDR2 FQNEAQ (reference sequence). The CDR3 length is 17 residues. CDR3 sequence reads: CASSFPSRLAGDNEQFF. The CDR3 bases are TGTGCCAGCAGCTTTCCATCGCGACTAGCGGGGGACAATGAGCAGTTCTTC.

This chain connects TRBV27 to TRBJ1-4; the D gene is possibly TRBD1 (5 bases). Deletions cut 4 bases from V and 5 bases from J, with 14 bases between. The CDR3 runs 15 residues. Germline CDR1 reads MNHEY; CDR2 reads SMNVEV (reference sequence). The CDR3 reads CASSWRGRGNEKLFF. The CDR3 DNA sequence: TGTGCCAGCAGTTGGAGGGGAAGGGGAAATGAAAAACTGTTTTTT. Variable domain in full (rest from reference TRBV27 and TRBJ1-4): EAQVTQNPRYLITVTGKKLTVTCSQNMNHEYMSWYRQDPGLGLRQIYYSMNVEVTDKGDVPEGYKVSRKEKRNFPLILESPSPNQTSLYFCASSWRGRGNEKLFFGSGTQLSVL.

The J gene is TRBJ2-2, the V gene TRBV29-1, with D perhaps matching TRBD1 (5 bases). CDR3 size: 13 residues. The ends were cut back, 7 bases at V and 3 bases at J, with 12 bases in the middle. Germline-derived CDR1 and CDR2 are SQVTM and ANQGSEA. The CDR3 spells CSAGRGYTGELFF. Written as DNA, the CDR3 is TGCAGCGCCGGTAGGGGTTACACCGGGGAGCTGTTTTTT.

The genes are TRBV28 and TRBJ1-2; 7 nucleotides line up with TRBD1. J gave up 4 bases and V 3 bases, and 5 bases lay outside the gene matches. The CDR3 covers 14 residues. CDR1 and CDR2 (germline): MDHEN, SYDVKM. The CDR3: CASSFARGIYGYTF. Here the CDR3 DNA reads TGTGCCAGCAGTTTCGCCAGGGGGATCTATGGCTACACCTTC.

The genes are TRBV5-5 and TRBJ2-7; D possibly corresponds to TRBD2 (7 bases). V was clipped by 7 bases and J by 0 bases, with 8 bases between them. Germline assignment: CDR1 SGHKS and CDR2 YYEKEE (reference sequence). The CDR3 extends over 12 amino acids. The chain's CDR3 is CASGGASYEQYV. CDR3 in DNA: TGTGCCAGCGGGGGGGCCTCCTACGAGCAGTACGTC.